Below, 17 T cell receptor beta chains from the same sample are listed, as sequenced in a study of early T cells in non-severe SARS-CoV-2 infection. A single record per CDR3 protein comes from TCRdb applying MiXCR to the 5' RACE reads. Altogether tens of thousands of distinct CDR3 sequences are present, approximately 12% being singletons, with the ten largest covering approximately 8.5%. The sample was whole blood. These receptors were collected from an adult who was a healthcare worker with PCR-confirmed SARS-CoV-2 infection or an uninfected control (not recorded which).

On this clonotype itself: An end of the junction differs from the germline gene, which may be a read error. The chain joins TRBV11-2 to TRBJ2-1, with 8 bases lining up with TRBD2. Germline CDR1 reads SGHAT; CDR2 reads FQNNGV. The CDR3 has 15 amino acids. This CDR3 reads CASPGGGSGPNQQFF. The CDR3 DNA reads as TGTGCCAGCCCCGGGGGGGGTAGCGGGCCCAATCAGCAGTTCTTC.

The table lists this clonotype with a few counts. V gene TRBV12-3 or TRBV12-4 combines with J gene TRBJ2-2; D gene unclear. This CDR3 has 18 residues. Deletions cut 1 base from V and 7 bases from J, with 22 bases between. The CDR3 here is CASSLVPPSPGYGGELFF. CDR3 coding DNA: TGTGCCAGCAGTTTAGTGCCCCCCTCCCCCGGGTATGGCGGGGAGCTGTTTTTT.

Many counts were recorded for this clonotype. The V gene is TRBV14, the J gene TRBJ1-1; D gene uncertain. The CDR3 has 14 amino acids. The germline CDR1 and CDR2 sequences are SGHDN and FVKESK. Trimming left V 3 bases short and J 0 bases short, with 8 bases between. DNA of the CDR3: TGTGCCAGCAGCCACGCAGGTATGAACACTGAAGCTTTCTTT. It translates to CASSHAGMNTEAFF.

This sequence joins TRBV9 and TRBJ2-3; 13 bases agree with TRBD2. The V and J ends lost 1 base and 5 bases, in that order; junction bases with no gene match: 7. CDR1 is SGDLS, CDR2 YYNGEE, per germline. CDR3 length: 17 residues. CDR3 residues: CASSVRGTSGIIDTQYF. The CDR3 nucleotides are TGTGCCAGCAGCGTAAGGGGGACTAGCGGGATAATAGATACGCAGTATTTT.

The genes are TRBV27 and TRBJ2-7, with no clear D. Trimming cost V 4 bases and J 1 base, with 14 bases left between them. This CDR3 region has 15 residues. Germline assignment: CDR1 MNHEY and CDR2 SMNVEV (reference sequence). The CDR3 loop reads CASSWGPSLSYEQYF. The DNA of the CDR3 is TGTGCCAGCAGTTGGGGTCCCAGTTTGTCCTACGAGCAGTACTTC.

This clonotype has ten or more counts. V is TRBV19 and J is TRBJ2-1; 8 bases line up with TRBD1. This CDR3 comprises 15 residues. V lost 2 bases and J lost 6; bases outside the gene matches: 6. Germline CDR1 and CDR2: LNHDA and SQIVND (reference sequence). CDR3 residues: CASSISRGRSNEQFF. DNA for the CDR3: TGTGCCAGTAGTATATCCAGGGGGCGCAGCAATGAGCAGTTCTTC.

This clonotype was detected a few times. The J gene is TRBJ2-7, the V gene TRBV7-9, with 8 bases identical to TRBD2. From germline, CDR1 is SEHNR and CDR2 FQNEAQ (reference sequence). This CDR3 region has 15 residues. The V gene end was trimmed by 1 base and the J gene end by 2 bases; junction bases not matched to a gene: 4. CDR3 in amino acids: CASSLDGGRTYEQYF. The CDR3 DNA reads TGTGCCAGCAGCTTAGATGGCGGGAGGACCTACGAGCAGTACTTC.

V usage is TRBV7-9 and J usage is TRBJ1-5, with D possibly being TRBD1 (5 bases). Trimming removed 5 bases at V and 9 bases at J, with 23 bases between. CDR1 SEHNR and CDR2 FQNEAQ come from the germline V gene (reference sequence). CDR3 length: 16 residues. The CDR3 sequence is CASSPGSGIFFLPQHF. In DNA form, the CDR3 reads TGTGCCAGCAGCCCGGGGTCAGGGATCTTTTTTTTGCCCCAGCATTTT.

The chain employs TRBV19 and TRBJ2-1, with D unresolved. Germline values: CDR1 LNHDA, CDR2 SQIVND (reference sequence). Deletions cut 6 bases from V and 7 bases from J, with 16 bases between. This CDR3 has 14 amino acids. The CDR3 DNA reads as TGTGCCAGTAGCCGGCTGTCCCCCGGGAATGAGCAGTTCTTC. This sequence encodes CASSRLSPGNEQFF.

This clonotype was seen repeatedly, ten times or more. The chain couples TRBV29-1 to TRBJ2-1, with 12 bases aligning to TRBD2. The germline V gene encodes CDR1 SQVTM and CDR2 ANQGSEA. This CDR3 has 17 amino acids. V gave up 3 bases and J gave up 0 bases; unmatched junction bases: 6. CDR3 DNA sequence: TGCAGCGTTGACGGACTAGCGGGAAAGAGCTCCTACAATGAGCAGTTCTTC. It is translated as CSVDGLAGKSSYNEQFF.

This chain connects TRBV9 to TRBJ1-1; no firm D call. Germline V gene sequence: CDR1 SGDLS, CDR2 YYNGEE. Trimming removed 4 bases from V and 3 bases from J, with 7 bases in between. CDR3 size: 12 residues. CDR3 nucleotide sequence: TGTGCCAGCAGCCCCTGGGACACTGAAGCTTTCTTT. Encoded protein: CASSPWDTEAFF. Full variable domain (outside the CDR3, taken from reference TRBV9 and TRBJ1-1): DSGVTQTPKHLITATGQRVTLRCSPRSGDLSVYWYQQSLDQGLQFLIQYYNGEERAKGNILERFSAQQFPDLHSELNLSSLELGDSALYFCASSPWDTEAFFGQGTRLTVV.

Ten or more counts support this clonotype. V gene TRBV20-1 combines with J gene TRBJ2-3; D not certain. This CDR3 has 12 amino acids. Trimming cost V 0 bases and J 4 bases, with 5 bases left between them. From germline, CDR1 is DFQATT and CDR2 SNEGSKA (reference sequence). CDR3 protein: CSARDRADTQYF. The CDR3 nucleotides are TGCAGTGCTAGAGATAGGGCAGATACGCAGTATTTT.

This clonotype was counted at least ten times. V gene TRBV9 combines with J gene TRBJ2-1; D possibly uses TRBD1 or TRBD2 (5 bases each). The CDR3 has 15 amino acids. V was cut by 2 bases and J by 3 bases, with 12 bases left in between. Germline CDR1 and CDR2: SGDLS and YYNGEE. The CDR3 spells CASSVSGTGYNEQFF. The CDR3 DNA reads as TGTGCCAGCAGCGTCTCCGGGACGGGCTACAATGAGCAGTTCTTC.

Only a few counts were recorded for this clonotype. The rearrangement links TRBV7-2 to TRBJ2-1; 9 positions agree with TRBD2. The trim removed 5 bases at V and 0 bases at J, leaving 2 bases unmatched. The CDR3 consists of 15 residues. From germline, CDR1 is SGHTA and CDR2 FQGNSA. The CDR3, as DNA: TGTGCCAGCAGCCGAGCGGGAGGCTCCTACAATGAGCAGTTCTTC. This encodes CASSRAGGSYNEQFF.

This clonotype is classed as medium-sized. The chain is built from TRBV29-1 and TRBJ1-2; D is undetermined. Germline assignment: CDR1 SQVTM and CDR2 ANQGSEA. This CDR3 region has 11 residues. V shed 3 bases and J shed 4 bases, with 6 bases lying between them. The CDR3 spells CSVEDFYGYTF. DNA of the CDR3: TGCAGCGTTGAGGATTTCTATGGCTACACCTTC.

This clonotype was detected many times. CDR3 nucleotides: TGTGCCATCAGTGAGAGGGGCAATGAGCAGTTCTTC. This translates into CAISERGNEQFF. V gene TRBV10-3 combines with J gene TRBJ2-1, with D tentatively TRBD1 (5 bases). CDR3 length equals 12 residues. V gave up 2 bases and J gave up 6 bases, with 5 bases separating them. The V gene's germline CDR1 is ENHRY and CDR2 SYGVKD.

The chain is built from TRBV3-1 and TRBJ2-1; possibly TRBD1 or TRBD2 for D (5 bases each). This CDR3 is built from 13 residues. Trimming took 4 bases from V and 8 from J, leaving 12 bases between them. The V gene's germline CDR1 is LGHDT and CDR2 YNNKEL (reference sequence). CDR3 residues: CASSLGPADEQFF. DNA of the CDR3: TGTGCCAGCAGCCTGGGACCCGCCGATGAGCAGTTCTTC.